What follows describes a single T cell receptor (beta chain). Its antigen is unidentified. The source of the sample is a study of shared clonotypes between healthy human individuals. Overall study findings and caveats: In contrast to clonotypes shared by all four donors, non-shared clonotypes had lower generation probabilities.

CD45RA-negative memory and CD45RA+ naive subsets were split from the CD4+ cells. Data came from immunoSEQ multiplex PCR; TCRdb stores just in-frame clones and leaves some out. The table records about 670,000 clones, about 78% of them present only once. V lost 5 bases to trimming and J lost 6 bases, with 9 bases between them. CDR3 length: 12 amino acids. CDR1 is SGHAT, CDR2 FQDESV, per germline (reference sequence). The sequencing sample was made of memory CD4+ T cells sorted from blood. The subset was: CD45RA-negative fraction. The rearrangement uses TRBV11-1 and TRBJ2-3; D is possibly TRBD2 (5 bases). The clonotype comes from a woman in her twenties or thirties in good health. The CDR3 nucleotides read TGTGCCAGCAGCGTCATAGCGGATACGCAGTATTTT. This translates into CASSVIADTQYF.